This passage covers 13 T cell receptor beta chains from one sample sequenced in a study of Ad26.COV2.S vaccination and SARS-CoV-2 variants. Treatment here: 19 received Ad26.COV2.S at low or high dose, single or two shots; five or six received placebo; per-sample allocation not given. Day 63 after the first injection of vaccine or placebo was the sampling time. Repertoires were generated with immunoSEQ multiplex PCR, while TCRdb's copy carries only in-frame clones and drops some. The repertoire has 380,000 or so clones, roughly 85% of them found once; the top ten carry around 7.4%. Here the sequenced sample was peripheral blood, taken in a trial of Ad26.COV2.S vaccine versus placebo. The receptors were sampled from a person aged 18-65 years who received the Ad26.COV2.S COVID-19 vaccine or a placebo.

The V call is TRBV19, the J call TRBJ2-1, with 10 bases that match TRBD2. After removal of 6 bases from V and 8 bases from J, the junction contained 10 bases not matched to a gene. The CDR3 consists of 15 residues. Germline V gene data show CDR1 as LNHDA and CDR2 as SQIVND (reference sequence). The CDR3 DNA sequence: TGTGCCAGTAGGGAGTCTAGCGGGGGCCGGGATGAGCAGTTCTTC. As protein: CASRESSGGRDEQFF.

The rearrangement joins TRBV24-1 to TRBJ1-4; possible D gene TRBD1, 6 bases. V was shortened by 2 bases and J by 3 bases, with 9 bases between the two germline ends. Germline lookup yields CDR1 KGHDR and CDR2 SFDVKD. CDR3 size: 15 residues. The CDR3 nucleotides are TGTGCCACCAGTGATTCGGGGGGCTCTAATGAAAAACTGTTTTTT. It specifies CATSDSGGSNEKLFF.

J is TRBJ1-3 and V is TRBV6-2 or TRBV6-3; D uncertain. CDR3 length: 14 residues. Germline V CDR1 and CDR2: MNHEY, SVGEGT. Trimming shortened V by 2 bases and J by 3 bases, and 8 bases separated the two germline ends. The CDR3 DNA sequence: TGTGCCAGCAGTTACCTGGGAGGTGGAAACACCATATATTTT. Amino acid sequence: CASSYLGGGNTIYF.

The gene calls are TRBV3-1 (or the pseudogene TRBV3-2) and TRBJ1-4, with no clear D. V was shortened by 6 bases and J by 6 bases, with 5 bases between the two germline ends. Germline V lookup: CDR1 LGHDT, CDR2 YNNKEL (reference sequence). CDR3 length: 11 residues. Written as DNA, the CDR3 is TGTGCCAGCAGGAGGGATGAAAAACTGTTTTTT. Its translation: CASRRDEKLFF.

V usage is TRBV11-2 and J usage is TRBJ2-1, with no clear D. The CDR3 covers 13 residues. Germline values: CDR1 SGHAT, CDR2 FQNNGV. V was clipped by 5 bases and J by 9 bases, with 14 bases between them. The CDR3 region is CASSRTPIGEQFF. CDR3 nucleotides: TGTGCCAGCAGCCGTACTCCGATCGGTGAGCAGTTCTTC.

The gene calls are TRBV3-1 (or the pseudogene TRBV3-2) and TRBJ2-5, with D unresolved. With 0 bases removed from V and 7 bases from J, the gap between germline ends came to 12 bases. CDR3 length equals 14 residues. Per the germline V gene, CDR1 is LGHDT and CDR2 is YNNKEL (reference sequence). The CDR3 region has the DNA TGTGCCAGCAGCCAAGACAGAACTATCGGGACCCAGTACTTC. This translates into CASSQDRTIGTQYF.

The CDR3 DNA follows: TGTGCCAGCAGTCGAGATTTCGACGGGGCCCAGTACTTC. Translation: CASSRDFDGAQYF. The rearrangement joins TRBV2 to TRBJ2-5; a possible D gene is TRBD2 (5 bases). The CDR3 contains 13 residues. Germline V lookup: CDR1 SNHLY, CDR2 FYNNEI. V was clipped by 5 bases and J by 9 bases, with 16 bases between them. The full variable domain, in which reference TRBV2 and TRBJ2-5 provide the parts outside the CDR3, is EPEVTQTPSHQVTQMGQEVILRCVPISNHLYFYWYRQILGQKVEFLVSFYNNEISEKSEIFDDQFSVERPDGSNFTLKIRSTKLEDSAMYFCASSRDFDGAQYFGPGTRLLVL.

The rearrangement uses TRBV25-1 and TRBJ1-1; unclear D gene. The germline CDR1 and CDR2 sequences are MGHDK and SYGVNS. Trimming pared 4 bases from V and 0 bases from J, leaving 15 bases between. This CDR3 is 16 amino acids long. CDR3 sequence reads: CASSGTGLGMNTEAFF. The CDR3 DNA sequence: TGTGCCAGCAGTGGTACTGGGCTTGGGATGAACACTGAAGCTTTCTTT.

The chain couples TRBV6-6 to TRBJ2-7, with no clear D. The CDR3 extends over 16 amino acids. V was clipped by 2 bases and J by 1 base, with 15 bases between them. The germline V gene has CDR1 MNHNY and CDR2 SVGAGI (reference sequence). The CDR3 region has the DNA TGTGCCAGCAGTTACCCCCCGATCAGGCCTTCCTACGAGCAGTACTTC. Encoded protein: CASSYPPIRPSYEQYF.

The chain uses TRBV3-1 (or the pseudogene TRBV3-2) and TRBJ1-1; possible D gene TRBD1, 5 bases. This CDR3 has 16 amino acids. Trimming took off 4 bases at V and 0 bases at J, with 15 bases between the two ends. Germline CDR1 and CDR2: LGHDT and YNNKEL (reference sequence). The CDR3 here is CASSPWGLGVNTEAFF. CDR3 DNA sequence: TGTGCCAGCAGCCCCTGGGGGTTGGGAGTGAACACTGAAGCTTTCTTT.

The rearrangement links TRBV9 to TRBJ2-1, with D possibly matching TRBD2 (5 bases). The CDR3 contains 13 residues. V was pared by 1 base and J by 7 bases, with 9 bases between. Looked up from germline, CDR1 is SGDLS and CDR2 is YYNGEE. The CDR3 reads CASSVTTGNEQFF. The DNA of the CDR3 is TGTGCCAGCAGCGTAACTACGGGGAATGAGCAGTTCTTC.

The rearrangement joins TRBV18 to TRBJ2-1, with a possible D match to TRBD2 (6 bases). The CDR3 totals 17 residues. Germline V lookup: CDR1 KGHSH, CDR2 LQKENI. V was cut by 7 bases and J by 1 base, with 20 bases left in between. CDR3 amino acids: CASLYPSGTASYNEQFF. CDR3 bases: TGTGCCAGCTTATATCCTTCCGGGACTGCTTCCTACAATGAGCAGTTCTTC.

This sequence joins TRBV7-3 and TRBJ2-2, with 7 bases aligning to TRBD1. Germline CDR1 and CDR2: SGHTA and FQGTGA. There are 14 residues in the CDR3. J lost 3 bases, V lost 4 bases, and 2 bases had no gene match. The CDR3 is CASSSTGDTGELFF. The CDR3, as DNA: TGTGCCAGCAGCTCAACAGGGGACACCGGGGAGCTGTTTTTT.